This paragraph covers one T cell receptor beta chain sequence. It lacks a known antigen. No much larger clonotype is one base removed from it; base qualities were not supplied. The entry originates in a study of circulating tumor DNA in untreated peripheral T-cell lymphoma (dated by TCRdb to the early 2020s). Baseline tumor tissue collected before treatment was sequenced to identify tumor-specific TCR clonotypes. To monitor patients with peripheral T-cell lymphoma who were getting frontline treatment on a trial, the study applied next-generation sequencing to T-cell receptor sequences. The paper's findings and limits, for the study overall: Tumor-specific clonotypes were found in 76% of patients, coming from 86% of baseline tissues and roughly 68% of baseline serum samples.

The library was generated by the immunoSEQ multiplex PCR assay. TCRdb holds this immuneACCESS table with in-frame rearrangements only. Some clones are missing; in checked studies, unresolved V genes explain under half, and the rest has no known cause. Within this sample are around 210 clones, with around 80% of them counted one time only. About 10% of the sample is in the top ten clones. The germline V gene gives CDR1 as KGHSH and CDR2 as LQKENI. The CDR3 covers 15 residues, taking in both the cysteine and the phenylalanine. Here the CDR3 DNA is all that survives: 45 bases in frame from base 1. Trimming takes 6 bases off V and 6 bases off J; junction bases not matched to a gene: 13.

The sample comprised tumor tissue. The sequence derives from a human donor with peripheral T-cell lymphoma. The chain joins TRBV18 to TRBJ2-5; TRBD1 agrees with 7 junctional bases. The CDR3 region reads CASSLEADRRKTQYF. The DNA is as follows: TGTGCCAGCTCCCTCGAGGCGGACAGGCGGAAGACCCAGTACTTC.